Listed below are T cell receptor beta chains from one sample, sequenced in a study of T cells in localized non-small cell lung cancer. Only in-frame clones appear in the TCRdb table, and some are missing; sequencing was by immunoSEQ multiplex PCR. The sample holds tens of thousands of clones, around four fifths seen once. Sample: peripheral blood, taken before any cancer treatment. These receptors came from a female donor aged 60 or older with stage I lung adenocarcinoma. Both conserved end residues are part of each CDR3. The D gene is left open where the match is weak. Only part of the rows carry a size: once, few, many, or a class if the clone is expanded.

CDR3 DNA: TGTGCCAGCAGCTTAGGAGGGAATTCCCAGTACTTC; CDR3 protein: CASSLGGNSQYF; clone size: NA; J gene: TRBJ2-5; D gene: NA; V gene: TRBV5-4
CDR3 DNA: TGTGCCAGCAGCAAAAGACAGGGGGCGAGCGAGCAGTACTTC; CDR3 protein: CASSKRQGASEQYF; clone size: NA; J gene: TRBJ2-7; D gene: TRBD1; V gene: TRBV11-3
CDR3 DNA: TGTGCCAGCAGTCCAACGGGACTAGCGGGAGCAGGTGAGCAGTTCTTC; CDR3 protein: CASSPTGLAGAGEQFF; clone size: NA; J gene: TRBJ2-1; D gene: TRBD2; V gene: TRBV5-4
CDR3 DNA: TGTGCCACCAGCAGAGATCGGGGGACAGGGAAGATGAACACTGAAGCTTTCTTT; CDR3 protein: CATSRDRGTGKMNTEAFF; clone size: once; J gene: TRBJ1-1; D gene: TRBD1; V gene: TRBV15
CDR3 DNA: TGTGCCAGCAGTACGGACAGGGCGGGGGTTGGCAATCAGCCCCAGCATTTT; CDR3 protein: CASSTDRAGVGNQPQHF; clone size: few; J gene: TRBJ1-5; D gene: TRBD1; V gene: TRBV27
CDR3 DNA: TGTGCCAGTAGTAAAAGTTTGAATACTGGCACAGATACGCAGTATTTT; CDR3 protein: CASSKSLNTGTDTQYF; clone size: NA; J gene: TRBJ2-3; D gene: NA; V gene: TRBV19
CDR3 DNA: TGTGCCAGCAGCTTAATACAGGGAGCTAGGACTGAAGCTTTCTTT; CDR3 protein: CASSLIQGARTEAFF; clone size: NA; J gene: TRBJ1-1; D gene: NA; V gene: TRBV7-3
CDR3 DNA: TGTGCCAGCAGCCAATCTTACAGCAGACATCAGCCCCAGCATTTT; CDR3 protein: CASSQSYSRHQPQHF; clone size: medium-sized; J gene: TRBJ1-5; D gene: NA; V gene: TRBV16
CDR3 DNA: TGTGCCAGCAGCTTAGGTGGACAGGGGGCCGCTGAAGCTTTCTTT; CDR3 protein: CASSLGGQGAAEAFF; clone size: NA; J gene: TRBJ1-1; D gene: TRBD1; V gene: TRBV11-3
CDR3 DNA: TGTGCCAGCAGTGAAGTGGTCACCCAAGCGTTAGTGACCCAGTACTTC; CDR3 protein: CASSEVVTQALVTQYF; clone size: NA; J gene: TRBJ2-5; D gene: NA; V gene: TRBV6-1
CDR3 DNA: TGTGCCAGCAGTTACGCGGCCGGGACACGGGACTACGAGCAGTACTTC; CDR3 protein: CASSYAAGTRDYEQYF; clone size: NA; J gene: TRBJ2-7; D gene: NA; V gene: TRBV6-6
CDR3 DNA: TGTGCCAGCAGCTTAGGGCTTGGGACTAGCAGAGCCCCCGGCCATGAGCAGTTCTTC; CDR3 protein: CASSLGLGTSRAPGHEQFF; clone size: NA; J gene: TRBJ2-1; D gene: TRBD2; V gene: TRBV11-3
CDR3 DNA: TGTGCCAGCTCACCGGGGGGCACAGATACGCAGTATTTT; CDR3 protein: CASSPGGTDTQYF; clone size: NA; J gene: TRBJ2-3; D gene: NA; V gene: TRBV18
CDR3 DNA: TGTGCCAGCAGCCCCCAGCGGGCCAACTCCTACAATGAGCAGTTCTTC; CDR3 protein: CASSPQRANSYNEQFF; clone size: NA; J gene: TRBJ2-1; D gene: NA; V gene: TRBV7-3
CDR3 DNA: TGTGCCAGCAGCCTAATAGCGGGGAGGGGGGAGACCCAGTACTTC; CDR3 protein: CASSLIAGRGETQYF; clone size: NA; J gene: TRBJ2-5; D gene: TRBD2; V gene: TRBV6-5
CDR3 DNA: TGTGCCAGCAGCGTAGAGGGAACAGGTGGCTACACCTTC; CDR3 protein: CASSVEGTGGYTF; clone size: NA; J gene: TRBJ1-2; D gene: NA; V gene: TRBV9
CDR3 DNA: TGTGCCAGCAGCTTATCCGGGACAGTGAACACCATATATTTT; CDR3 protein: CASSLSGTVNTIYF; clone size: few; J gene: TRBJ1-3; D gene: TRBD1; V gene: TRBV7-9
CDR3 DNA: TGTGCCAGCAGACCCCACAGGGACTCTGGGGCCAACGTCCTGACTTTC; CDR3 protein: CASRPHRDSGANVLTF; clone size: once; J gene: TRBJ2-6; D gene: NA; V gene: TRBV2
CDR3 DNA: TGTGCCAGCAGTTTCAGGGGTTGGGCTGAAGCTTTCTTT; CDR3 protein: CASSFRGWAEAFF; clone size: NA; J gene: TRBJ1-1; D gene: NA; V gene: TRBV7-6
CDR3 DNA: TGTGCCAGCAGCCCGGTCGTAGGGGGCGTGGATGGCTACACCTTC; CDR3 protein: CASSPVVGGVDGYTF; clone size: NA; J gene: TRBJ1-2; D gene: TRBD1; V gene: TRBV7-9
CDR3 DNA: TGTGCTAGTGGCTCTGGTGTCGGGGGGCGGAGCACCGGGGAGCTGTTTTTT; CDR3 protein: CASGSGVGGRSTGELFF; clone size: once; J gene: TRBJ2-2; D gene: NA; V gene: TRBV12-5
CDR3 DNA: TGTGCCACCAGCAGAGAAGGAGATACGCAGTATTTT; CDR3 protein: CATSREGDTQYF; clone size: NA; J gene: TRBJ2-3; D gene: NA; V gene: TRBV15
CDR3 DNA: TGTGCCAGCAGTTACTCGATCGGAGTGGAGCAGTACTTC; CDR3 protein: CASSYSIGVEQYF; clone size: NA; J gene: TRBJ2-7; D gene: NA; V gene: TRBV6-5
CDR3 DNA: TGTGCCAGCAGCTTGGGGAGCGGGAGGCCCGAGCAGTACTTC; CDR3 protein: CASSLGSGRPEQYF; clone size: NA; J gene: TRBJ2-7; D gene: TRBD2; V gene: TRBV5-6
CDR3 DNA: TGTGCCAGCAGCTCGACTAGCGGGGGGGCAAGGGATACGCAGTATTTT; CDR3 protein: CASSSTSGGARDTQYF; clone size: NA; J gene: TRBJ2-3; D gene: TRBD2; V gene: TRBV11-1
CDR3 DNA: TGTGCCAGCACCCGACAGGGTGATAGCACTGAAGCTTTCTTT; CDR3 protein: CASTRQGDSTEAFF; clone size: NA; J gene: TRBJ1-1; D gene: TRBD1; V gene: TRBV6-5
CDR3 DNA: TGCGCCAGCAGTCCTGGGGACAGAGACACAGATACGCAGTATTTT; CDR3 protein: CASSPGDRDTDTQYF; clone size: NA; J gene: TRBJ2-3; D gene: TRBD1; V gene: TRBV10-1
CDR3 DNA: TGTGCCAGTAGTATAGCCCGCAGTGATCATGAAAAACTGTTTTTT; CDR3 protein: CASSIARSDHEKLFF; clone size: NA; J gene: TRBJ1-4; D gene: NA; V gene: TRBV19
CDR3 DNA: TGTGCCAGCAGCTTTGGGGGCTCAAGCACTGAAGCTTTCTTT; CDR3 protein: CASSFGGSSTEAFF; clone size: NA; J gene: TRBJ1-1; D gene: NA; V gene: TRBV7-2
CDR3 DNA: TGTGCCAGCAGCTCTCTTGCAGGGTTAACTGGAAACACCATATATTTT; CDR3 protein: CASSSLAGLTGNTIYF; clone size: NA; J gene: TRBJ1-3; D gene: NA; V gene: TRBV13
CDR3 DNA: TGTGCTAGTGGTTTGGGGGTCCTCTCTGGGGCCAACGTCCTGACTTTC; CDR3 protein: CASGLGVLSGANVLTF; clone size: NA; J gene: TRBJ2-6; D gene: NA; V gene: TRBV12-5
CDR3 DNA: TGTGCCAGCTCACCCGGGACCACGGTGAACAATGAGCAGTTCTTC; CDR3 protein: CASSPGTTVNNEQFF; clone size: NA; J gene: TRBJ2-1; D gene: NA; V gene: TRBV18
CDR3 DNA: TGTGCCAGCAGCTTGCGGCGGTCCCTCCCCTACACTGAAGCTTTCTTT; CDR3 protein: CASSLRRSLPYTEAFF; clone size: NA; J gene: TRBJ1-1; D gene: NA; V gene: TRBV13
CDR3 DNA: TGTGCCAGCAGTACCCGGGCCGTTAATGAGCAGTACTTC; CDR3 protein: CASSTRAVNEQYF; clone size: NA; J gene: TRBJ2-7; D gene: NA; V gene: TRBV7-9
CDR3 DNA: TGTGCCAGTAGTATAGGGGGCGGCAACTACGAGCAGTACTTC; CDR3 protein: CASSIGGGNYEQYF; clone size: NA; J gene: TRBJ2-7; D gene: NA; V gene: TRBV19
CDR3 DNA: TGTGCCAGCAGCGAACAGGGGTTCACTGAAGCTTTCTTT; CDR3 protein: CASSEQGFTEAFF; clone size: NA; J gene: TRBJ1-1; D gene: TRBD1; V gene: TRBV6-5
CDR3 DNA: TGTGCCAGCAGCTTCGGACAGGGGCGAAACAATGAGCAGTTCTTC; CDR3 protein: CASSFGQGRNNEQFF; clone size: NA; J gene: TRBJ2-1; D gene: TRBD1; V gene: TRBV7-3
CDR3 DNA: TGTGCCAGCACCCGACAGGGAGGAGGTCAGCCCCAGCATTTT; CDR3 protein: CASTRQGGGQPQHF; clone size: NA; J gene: TRBJ1-5; D gene: TRBD1; V gene: TRBV28
CDR3 DNA: TGTGCCAGCAGCTTAGACTCGGGAGGCCCTAGAGAGCAGTACTTC; CDR3 protein: CASSLDSGGPREQYF; clone size: NA; J gene: TRBJ2-7; D gene: TRBD2; V gene: TRBV7-2
CDR3 DNA: TGTGCCAGTCGCCGACAGGCGTCTACCCCCGATGGCTACACCTTC; CDR3 protein: CASRRQASTPDGYTF; clone size: NA; J gene: TRBJ1-2; D gene: NA; V gene: TRBV19
CDR3 DNA: TGTGCCAGCAGCCAAAACCCATCTGGAAACACCATATATTTT; CDR3 protein: CASSQNPSGNTIYF; clone size: NA; J gene: TRBJ1-3; D gene: NA; V gene: TRBV6-1
CDR3 DNA: TGTGCCAGCTCACCTAATGCCTTGGTGAGTAATGAGCAGTTCTTC; CDR3 protein: CASSPNALVSNEQFF; clone size: NA; J gene: TRBJ2-1; D gene: NA; V gene: TRBV18
CDR3 DNA: TGTGCCAGCACGAGGACTAGCGGGTCCCGGGAGCAGTACTTC; CDR3 protein: CASTRTSGSREQYF; clone size: NA; J gene: TRBJ2-7; D gene: TRBD2; V gene: TRBV6-5
CDR3 DNA: TGTGCCAGCAGCTTGGGACTTTTTACGGGGGCAGATACGCAGTATTTT; CDR3 protein: CASSLGLFTGADTQYF; clone size: NA; J gene: TRBJ2-3; D gene: NA; V gene: TRBV5-4
CDR3 DNA: TGTGCCAGCAGCCCGAGCGGGGGGGCAACAGATACGCAGTATTTT; CDR3 protein: CASSPSGGATDTQYF; clone size: NA; J gene: TRBJ2-3; D gene: TRBD2; V gene: TRBV5-4
CDR3 DNA: TGTGCCAGCAGGGGACAGGGTGATCAGCCCCAGCATTTT; CDR3 protein: CASRGQGDQPQHF; clone size: few; J gene: TRBJ1-5; D gene: TRBD1; V gene: TRBV2
CDR3 DNA: TGTGCCAGCAGCCCCGTGGGGACGAGCCAAGAGACCCAGTACTTC; CDR3 protein: CASSPVGTSQETQYF; clone size: NA; J gene: TRBJ2-5; D gene: NA; V gene: TRBV9
CDR3 DNA: TGTGCCAGGGAGGGGGGACGGACGGAGGTTTGGATTTGGAGTGGCTACACCTTC; CDR3 protein: CAREGGRTEVWIWSGYTF; clone size: NA; J gene: TRBJ1-2; D gene: NA; V gene: TRBV5-4
CDR3 DNA: TGTGCTAGTGGTTCGGACCGTTCCGAGCAGTACTTC; CDR3 protein: CASGSDRSEQYF; clone size: NA; J gene: TRBJ2-7; D gene: NA; V gene: TRBV12-5